This paragraph covers one T cell receptor (beta chain) sequence. Its antigen is not known. This sample is part of a study of shared clonotypes between healthy human individuals. Germline V gives CDR1 SGHTA, CDR2 FQGNSA. V shed 5 bases and J shed 4 bases, with 18 bases lying between them. There are 15 residues in the CDR3. Study results and caveats: Naive subsets generally had larger estimated richness than memory subsets.

The material for each subset, its genomic DNA, was split evenly across several immunoSEQ plates. The table came from immunoSEQ multiplex PCR; TCRdb's copy has only in-frame clones and leaves some out. The table includes a few million clones, around 95% detected once. CD45RO-negative CD8 cells positively selected for CCR7 made up the naive population, which excluded terminally differentiated effector memory CD45RA+ cells. Free of recent acute infections or vaccinations, the donors were healthy HIV-negative adults. The chain carries TRBV7-2 and TRBJ2-7; D is possibly TRBD1 (5 bases). The specimen sequenced was naive CD8+ T cells from PBMCs. The source of this sequence is a young man in good health. Some clones in this sample may be carry-over from other donors' samples. DNA for the CDR3: TGTGCCAGCAGCCAAATATCACAGGCGATTTACGAGCAGTACTTC. Translation gives CASSQISQAIYEQYF. The variable domain in full, completed from reference TRBV7-2 and TRBJ2-7, reads GAGVSQSPSNKVTEKGKDVELRCDPISGHTALYWYRQSLGQGLEFLIYFQGNSAPDKSGLPSDRFSAERTGGSVSTLTIQRTQQEDSAVYLCASSQISQAIYEQYFGPGTRLTVT.